This T cell receptor beta chain was retrieved from a study of low-dose radiotherapy and immunotherapy resistance in tumors. Study information: Every two weeks patients got nivolumab 240 mg flat dose, plus ipilimumab 1 mg/kg every six weeks, intravenously.

This CDR3 is built from 17 residues. V trimming: 5 bases; J trimming: 0 bases; junction bases outside the gene matches: 6. Germline CDR1 reads MDHEN; CDR2 reads SYDVKM. Stated time point: before trial treatment. Advanced solid tumors without tumor-infiltrating lymphocytes were required for inclusion. This clonotype was detected ten times or more. Primers used for first-strand cDNA, a TRAV- and TRBV-specific set, covered both alpha and beta chains. With a constant-region primer and a V-primer adapter, TCRs were subjected to about 20 PCR cycles of amplification. In vitro transcription amplified the mRNA that had been isolated. Using its own MiXCR run on the reads, TCRdb lists one record per CDR3 protein. The repertoire holds tens of thousands of distinct CDR3 sequences, with 9.4% as singletons.

The sample consisted of PBMCs, taken before treatment. The chain employs TRBV28 and TRBJ2-1; 11 nucleotides line up with TRBD2. The clonotype was recovered from a male donor with prostate cancer. The CDR3 nucleotides read TGTGCCAGCAGTACTAGCGGGAGAGCCCGCTCCTACAATGAGCAGTTCTTC. Translated: CASSTSGRARSYNEQFF. Combining the CDR3 with reference TRBV28 and TRBJ2-1 gives the whole variable domain DVKVTQSSRYLVKRTGEKVFLECVQDMDHENMFWYRQDPGLGLRLIYFSYDVKMKEKGDIPEGYSVSREKKERFSLILESASTNQTSMYLCASSTSGRARSYNEQFFGPGTRLTVL.